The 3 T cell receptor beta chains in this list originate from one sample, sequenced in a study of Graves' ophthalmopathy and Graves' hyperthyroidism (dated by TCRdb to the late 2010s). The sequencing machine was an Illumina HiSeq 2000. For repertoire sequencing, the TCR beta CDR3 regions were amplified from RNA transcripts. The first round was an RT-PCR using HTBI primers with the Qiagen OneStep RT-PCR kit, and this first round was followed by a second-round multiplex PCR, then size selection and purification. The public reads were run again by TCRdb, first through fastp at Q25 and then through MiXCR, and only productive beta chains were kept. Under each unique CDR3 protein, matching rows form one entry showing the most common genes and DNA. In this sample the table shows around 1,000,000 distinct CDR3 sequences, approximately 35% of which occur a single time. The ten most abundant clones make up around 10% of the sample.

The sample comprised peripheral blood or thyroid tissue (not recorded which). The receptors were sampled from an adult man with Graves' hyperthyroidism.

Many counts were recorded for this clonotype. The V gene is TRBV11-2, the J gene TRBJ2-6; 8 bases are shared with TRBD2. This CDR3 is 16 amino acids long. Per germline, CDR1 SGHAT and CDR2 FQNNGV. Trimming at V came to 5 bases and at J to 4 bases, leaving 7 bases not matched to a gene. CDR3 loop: CASSLGRVSGANVLTF. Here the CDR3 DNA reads TGTGCCAGCAGCCTCGGGAGGGTCAGCGGGGCCAACGTCCTGACTTTC.

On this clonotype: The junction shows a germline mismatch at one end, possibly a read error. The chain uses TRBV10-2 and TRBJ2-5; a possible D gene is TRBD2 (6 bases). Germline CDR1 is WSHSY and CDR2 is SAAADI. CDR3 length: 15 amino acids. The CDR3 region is CASSLYGLTEETQYF. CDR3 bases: TGTGCCAGCAGCTTATACGGACTAACCGAAGAGACCCAGTACTTC.

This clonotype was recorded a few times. The CDR3 loop is CASSATGSLYEQYF. CDR3 nucleotides: TGTGCCAGCAGTGCAACTGGCTCTCTCTACGAGCAGTACTTC. V gene TRBV7-6 combines with J gene TRBJ2-7; D is uncertain. Germline CDR1 SGHVS, CDR2 FNYEAQ. V shed 6 bases and J shed 3 bases, with 15 bases lying between them. This CDR3 has 14 residues.